The entry below gives a single T cell receptor beta chain sequence along with its context. Which antigen it targets is not known. The input lacks base qualities; no much larger clone sits a single base away. These data are taken from a study of T cells in localized non-small cell lung cancer (dated by TCRdb to about 2020). Context from the whole study: The study analyzed T cell repertoires of hundreds of early-stage NSCLC patients, comparing tumors and uninvolved tumor-adjacent lungs. The cohort was made up of 200 to 250 treatment-naive NSCLC patients whose localized lung tumors had been resected. The mean age of the NSCLC patients was just over 65 years, with 120 to 150 men and 85 to 110 women. Study-level results and caveats: A median of around 62 of the top 100 tumor clones turned up in the paired uninvolved adjacent lung, and 25 to 35 of those clones also ranked among the top 100 of that same adjacent lung. Longer overall survival was associated with higher blood T cell density, whereas shorter survival was associated with higher adjacent-lung clonality. Uninvolved tumor-adjacent lung showed the highest T cell clonality, higher than tumor, which suggests more focused antigenic responses in the adjacent lung. Multi-region tumor sequencing was not performed, so intratumor heterogeneity could not be excluded. Because the study design was exploratory, TCR variables were selected using unadjusted p-values without false-discovery rate correction.

At diagnosis, peripheral blood, uninvolved tumor-adjacent lung and tumor were collected and stored as a combination of fresh-frozen and FFPE material. The immunoSEQ Assay was used to sequence TCR beta CDR3 regions from DNA. As for how the authors treated the data: To compute T cell density, TCR beta template counts were normalized to usable DNA, which was estimated by amplifying housekeeping genes. Richness was estimated using the preseqR package, with extrapolation to 400,000 templates for PBMC samples and to 120,000 templates for tissue samples. Clonality was defined as one minus Pielou's evenness. Differential abundance testing on productive amino-acid clonotypes, with a minimum total count of 5 and an alpha of 0.1, was used to identify tissue-enriched TCRs. The Jaccard Index and the Morisita Overlap Index were used to measure repertoire overlap between compartments. GLIPH grouped TCR beta CDR3s together with public tetramer-defined viral CDR3s, and a viral motif had to include at least three viral sequences and also show V-gene enrichment. TCRdb holds this immuneACCESS table with in-frame rearrangements only. Some clones are missing; in checked studies, unresolved V genes explain under half, and the rest has no known cause. That table gives V, J and clone size, and the DNA gave D and trimming. The sample table holds roughly 2,000 clones, of which 24% were seen once. 15% of the sample is taken by the ten largest.

This sample comprised lung tumor tissue, obtained before any cancer treatment. The receptor's source is an older female donor with stage I lung adenocarcinoma.

CDR3 sequence: CASSLEGGLYQETQYF. The sequenced DNA: TGTGCCAGCAGCTTAGAGGGTGGCCTGTACCAAGAGACCCAGTACTTC. The rearrangement joined TRBV11-3 to TRBJ2-5; the D gene is unclear. V and J are truncated by 0 bases and 0 bases respectively, leaving an intervening sequence of 11 bases. Spanning cysteine to phenylalanine, the CDR3 consists of 16 amino acids. The kept DNA is CDR3 alone, 48 bases in frame from the first base. The germline V gene gives CDR1 as SGHNT and CDR2 as YENEEA.